This T cell receptor (beta chain) is from a study of glioma-infiltrating T cells after dendritic cell vaccination. Fresh-frozen tumor tissue and more than two years of survival data were available for all. The CDR3 is 16 residues long. Germline V gene lookup returns CDR1 LNHDA and CDR2 SQIVND (reference sequence). Trimming removed 2 bases from V and 2 bases from J; junction bases left unmatched: 5. The assay was immunoSEQ multiplex PCR, and TCRdb's table has in-frame clones only and misses some. The sample includes roughly 83,000 clones, 80% to 90% of them seen just once. The starting material was blood, obtained before dendritic cell vaccination. This receptor was taken from a human donor with glioblastoma. This chain joins TRBV19 and TRBJ2-4; 8 bases map to TRBD2. DNA for the CDR3: TGTGCCAGTAGTATATTCCTAGCGGGTTCCAAAAACATTCAGTACTTC. As protein: CASSIFLAGSKNIQYF. Drawing the rest from reference TRBV19 and TRBJ2-4, the complete variable domain is DGGITQSPKYLFRKEGQNVTLSCEQNLNHDAMYWYRQDPGQGLRLIYYSQIVNDFQKGDIAEGYSVSREKKESFPLTVTSAQKNPTAFYLCASSIFLAGSKNIQYFGAGTRLSVL.